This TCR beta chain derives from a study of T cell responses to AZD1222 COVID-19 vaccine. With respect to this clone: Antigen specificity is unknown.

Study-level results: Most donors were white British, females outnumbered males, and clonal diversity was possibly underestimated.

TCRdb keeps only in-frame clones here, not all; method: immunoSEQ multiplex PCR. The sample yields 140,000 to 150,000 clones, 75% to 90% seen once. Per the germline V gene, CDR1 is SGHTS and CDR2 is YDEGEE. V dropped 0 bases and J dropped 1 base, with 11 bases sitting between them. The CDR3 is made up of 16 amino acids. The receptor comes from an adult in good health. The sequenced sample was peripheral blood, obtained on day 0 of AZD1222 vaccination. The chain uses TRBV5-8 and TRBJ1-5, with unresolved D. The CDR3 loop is CASSLEQAGSNQPQHF. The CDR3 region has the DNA TGTGCCAGCAGCTTGGAGCAAGCCGGGAGCAATCAGCCCCAGCATTTT.